The next 11 T cell receptor beta chains were all read from a single sample in a study of shared clonotypes between healthy human individuals. TCRdb keeps only in-frame clones here, not all; method: immunoSEQ multiplex PCR. Of some 530,000 clones listed, around four fifths are singletons. The sample consisted of PBMCs. All receptors derive from a woman in her forties in good health. Some clones in this sample may be carry-over from other donors' samples.

In nucleotides, the CDR3 is TGTGCCAGCAGTGAAGCAGGGTTTGACACTGAAGCTTTCTTT. This sequence encodes CASSEAGFDTEAFF. The chain links TRBV6-1 to TRBJ1-1, with D uncertain. The CDR3 totals 14 residues. In germline, CDR1 is MNHNS, CDR2 SASEGT. V was trimmed by 0 bases and J by 3 bases, leaving 8 bases between them.

This chain uses TRBV4-1 with TRBJ1-1, with 7 bases that match TRBD1. Per germline, CDR1 MGHRA and CDR2 YSYEKL. V gave up 1 base and J gave up 4 bases; unmatched junction bases: 12. This CDR3 is built from 17 residues. Here the CDR3 reads CASSQGPMGRGGTEAFF. DNA of the CDR3: TGCGCCAGCAGCCAAGGCCCGATGGGCAGGGGGGGCACTGAAGCTTTCTTT.

The chain is built from TRBV27 and TRBJ2-1; TRBD2 agrees at 13 bases. CDR1 is MNHEY, CDR2 SMNVEV, per germline (reference sequence). There are 15 residues in the CDR3. The ends lost 6 bases at V and 5 bases at J; junction bases unmatched: 4. The CDR3 spells CASRRLAGGDNEQFF. The DNA for the CDR3 is TGTGCCAGCAGGAGACTAGCGGGAGGCGACAATGAGCAGTTCTTC.

This chain links TRBV7-8 with TRBJ2-7, with D possibly TRBD2 on 6 matching bases. Germline CDR1 SGHVS, CDR2 FQNEAQ. V was shortened by 7 bases and J by 4 bases, with 17 bases between the two germline ends. This CDR3 spans 14 amino acids. In DNA form, the CDR3 reads TGTGCCAGCACCCTTTGGGGGACTGCGTACGAGCAGTACTTC. Its protein is CASTLWGTAYEQYF.

The chain combines TRBV5-4 with TRBJ2-6; TRBD2 might be the D (6 bases). Germline values: CDR1 SGHNT, CDR2 YYREEE (reference sequence). The V end was cut by 0 bases, the J end by 2 bases, with 9 bases between. The CDR3 runs 16 residues. The CDR3 protein is CASSLDPGAGANVLTF. The CDR3 coding sequence is TGTGCCAGCAGCTTGGATCCGGGGGCTGGGGCCAACGTCCTGACTTTC.

This clone was seen a handful of times. The chain is built from TRBV14 and TRBJ2-2; D gene uncertain. In germline, CDR1 is SGHDN, CDR2 FVKESK. CDR3 size: 15 residues. Trimming left V 0 bases short and J 5 bases short, with 10 bases between. The CDR3 reads CASSQEGHITGELFF. In nucleotides, the CDR3 is TGTGCCAGCAGCCAAGAAGGGCACATAACCGGGGAGCTGTTTTTT.

This clone was detected ten times or more. The chain couples TRBV5-1 to TRBJ2-7; 12 nucleotides match TRBD2. V gave up 3 bases and J gave up 3 bases; unmatched junction bases: 13. The V gene's germline CDR1 is SGHRS and CDR2 YFSETQ. The CDR3 is made up of 18 amino acids. In nucleotides, the CDR3 is TGCGCCAGCAGCTCGGCGGGACTAGCGGGTCAACTCGTCTACGAGCAGTACTTC. Amino acids: CASSSAGLAGQLVYEQYF. Supplemented by reference TRBV5-1 and TRBJ2-7, the full variable domain reads KAGVTQTPRYLIKTRGQQVTLSCSPISGHRSVSWYQQTPGQGLQFLFEYFSETQRNKGNFPGRFSGRQFSNSRSEMNVSTLELGDSALYLCASSSAGLAGQLVYEQYFGPGTRLTVT.

The chain has TRBV18 and TRBJ2-1; D gene unclear. Germline V gene data show CDR1 as KGHSH and CDR2 as LQKENI. The CDR3 is made up of 13 amino acids. Trimming left V 3 bases short and J 7 bases short, with 10 bases between. CDR3 sequence: CASSPIIRNEQFF. CDR3 DNA: TGTGCCAGCTCACCGATAATACGAAATGAGCAGTTCTTC.

The CDR3 region is CASSDLDSMNTEAFF. The CDR3 bases are TGTGCCAGCAGTGACCTAGACAGCATGAACACTGAAGCTTTCTTT. V is TRBV6-6 and J is TRBJ1-1; TRBD1 might be the D (5 bases). Trimming removed 5 bases at V and 0 bases at J, with 13 bases between. The CDR3 extends over 15 amino acids. CDR1 and CDR2 (germline): MNHNY, SVGAGI (reference sequence).

J is TRBJ2-1 and V is TRBV7-3; D gene uncertain. Trimming removed 5 bases from V and 0 bases from J, with 14 bases in between. Germline loops: CDR1 SGHTA, CDR2 FQGTGA. The length of the CDR3 is 16 residues. As DNA, the CDR3 is TGTGCCAGCAGCCTCGCTGGGGATAGCTCCTACAATGAGCAGTTCTTC. Translated: CASSLAGDSSYNEQFF.

The J gene is TRBJ2-1, the V gene TRBV9, with 9 bases that match TRBD1. V lost 2 bases, J lost 8 bases, and 11 bases stayed unmatched. The CDR3 is made up of 16 amino acids. CDR1 is SGDLS, CDR2 YYNGEE, per germline. The CDR3, as DNA: TGTGCCAGCAGCGTTAAGACCGGGACAGGGCTCGATGAGCAGTTCTTC. This translates into CASSVKTGTGLDEQFF.